Shown below are 9 T cell receptor beta chains from a single sample sequenced in a study of OX40 agonist ivuxolimab in advanced cancers. Generated by immunoSEQ multiplex PCR, the TCRdb table keeps only in-frame clones and is missing some. Of under 85,000 clones listed, under 90% are singletons. The sequencing used CD4+ or CD8+ T cells sorted from blood, collected in a trial of the OX40 agonist ivuxolimab. The receptors come from an adult with an advanced solid tumor such as melanoma, head and neck, liver or kidney cancer.

This chain links TRBV27 with TRBJ1-2; 9 bases line up with TRBD1. CDR1 is MNHEY and CDR2 is SMNVEV in the germline V gene (reference sequence). CDR3 size: 15 residues. Losses at the gene ends were 4 bases for V and 6 bases for J; bases not matched to a gene: 9. The CDR3 DNA reads as TGTGCCAGCAGTTCGCCGGGACAGGGCAAGGATGGCTACACCTTC. Residues: CASSSPGQGKDGYTF.

J is TRBJ2-3 and V is TRBV5-4, with D maybe TRBD1 (5 bases). The CDR3 runs 14 residues. V was pared by 4 bases and J by 2 bases, with 11 bases between. CDR1 and CDR2 (germline): SGHNT, YYREEE (reference sequence). The CDR3 loop is CASSGKDNTDTQYF. The CDR3 DNA sequence: TGTGCCAGCAGCGGCAAGGACAACACAGATACGCAGTATTTT.

This chain links TRBV7-7 with TRBJ2-5; D is unresolved. The CDR3 totals 10 residues. CDR1 and CDR2 from the germline V gene are SSHAT and FNYEAQ (reference sequence). CDR3 in DNA: TGTGCTATTTGGGCGGAGACCCAGTACTTC. Its translation is CAIWAETQYF. The variable domain in full, with the rest retrieved from reference TRBV7-7 and TRBJ2-5, is GAGVSQSPRYKVTKRGQDVTLRCDPISSHATLYWYQQALGQGPEFLTYFNYEAQPDKSGLPSDRFSAERPEGSISTLTIQRTEQRDSAMYRCAIWAETQYFGPGTRLLVL.

J is TRBJ2-7 and V is TRBV9, with TRBD2 matching 9 bases. CDR1 is SGDLS and CDR2 is YYNGEE in the germline V gene. The V and J ends lost 0 bases and 6 bases, in that order; junction bases with no gene match: 10. This CDR3 has 16 residues. The CDR3 spells CASSVASGARLSEQYF. As DNA, the CDR3 is TGTGCCAGCAGCGTAGCTAGCGGGGCACGCCTTAGCGAGCAGTACTTC.

The rearrangement joins TRBV7-9 to TRBJ2-4, with D possibly called TRBD1 or TRBD2 (5 bases each). Germline V gene data show CDR1 as SEHNR and CDR2 as FQNEAQ (reference sequence). The V end was cut by 3 bases, the J end by 0 bases, with 12 bases between. The CDR3 contains 16 residues. CDR3 residues: CASSLGTSLAKNIQYF. Here the CDR3 DNA reads TGTGCCAGCAGCTTGGGGACGTCACTAGCCAAAAACATTCAGTACTTC.

The chain uses TRBV7-2 and TRBJ2-5, with a possible D match to TRBD1 (5 bases). With 3 bases removed from V and 7 bases from J, the gap between germline ends came to 18 bases. In germline, CDR1 is SGHTA, CDR2 FQGNSA. The CDR3 extends over 15 amino acids. CDR3 sequence: CASSFSGQSQGTQYF. CDR3 in DNA: TGTGCCAGCAGCTTCTCCGGGCAAAGCCAGGGGACCCAGTACTTC. The whole variable domain, remainder taken from reference TRBV7-2 and TRBJ2-5, is GAGVSQSPSNKVTEKGKDVELRCDPISGHTALYWYRQSLGQGLEFLIYFQGNSAPDKSGLPSDRFSAERTGGSVSTLTIQRTQQEDSAVYLCASSFSGQSQGTQYFGPGTRLLVL.

The gene calls are TRBV7-2 and TRBJ2-5; weak D call: TRBD2 (5 bases). CDR1 is SGHTA, CDR2 FQGNSA, per germline. This CDR3 comprises 12 residues. The V end lost 5 bases, the J end lost 5 bases, and 9 bases lay between the germline ends. The CDR3 sequence: CASSRGPETQYF. CDR3 sequence (DNA): TGTGCCAGCAGCCGGGGTCCGGAGACCCAGTACTTC.

V usage is TRBV6-1 and J usage is TRBJ1-3; D uncertain. V lost 10 bases and J lost 0, with 10 bases in between. CDR1 is MNHNS, CDR2 SASEGT, per germline. This CDR3 spans 13 amino acids. CDR3 sequence (DNA): TGTGCCATAGAGGTTAGCTCTGGAAACACCATATATTTT. Translation: CAIEVSSGNTIYF.

CDR3 amino acids: CASFAGMNTEAFF. The CDR3 DNA follows: TGTGCCAGCTTCGCAGGGATGAACACTGAAGCTTTCTTT. V and J are TRBV18 and TRBJ1-1; the D gene is possibly TRBD1 (5 bases). The germline gives CDR1 KGHSH, CDR2 LQKENI. The V end was cut by 7 bases, the J end by 0 bases, with 9 bases between. The CDR3 length is 13 residues.